Shown below are 29 T cell receptor beta chains from a single sample sequenced in a study of sequential checkpoint blockade in melanoma. This sample's treatment: randomized to nivolumab then ipilimumab (arm A) or the reverse (arm B). Clones were sequenced by immunoSEQ multiplex PCR, and TCRdb holds only the in-frame ones, with some missing. The data hold some 22,000 clones, with 25% to 35% observed a single time. Specimen: tumor tissue (inferred from file names), collected from a patient given nivolumab and ipilimumab in sequence. The source of these receptors is a human donor with melanoma.

This clone was seen a few times. The chain has TRBV11-3 and TRBJ2-1, with 9 bases lining up with TRBD1. The CDR3 length is 18 residues. The germline V gene encodes CDR1 SGHNT and CDR2 YENEEA. The V segment lost 0 bases and the J segment 1 base; nucleotides outside the gene matches: 7. CDR3 amino acids: CASSLEPSGTGSYNEQFF. CDR3 nucleotides: TGTGCCAGCAGCTTAGAGCCTTCCGGGACAGGGTCCTACAATGAGCAGTTCTTC.

The chain carries TRBV5-1 and TRBJ2-3; 10 bases line up with TRBD2. Germline loops: CDR1 SGHRS, CDR2 YFSETQ. The CDR3 is 15 residues long. With 0 bases clipped from V and 4 bases from J, the junction kept 2 bases outside the gene matches. Here the CDR3 reads CASSLGLAGADTQYF. As DNA, the CDR3 is TGCGCCAGCAGCTTGGGGCTAGCGGGGGCAGATACGCAGTATTTT.

This clone was detected only a few times. Written as DNA, the CDR3 is TGTGCCAGCAGCGCCGGGGGGCTCACCGGGGAGCTGTTTTTT. Translation gives CASSAGGLTGELFF. V and J are TRBV7-7 and TRBJ2-2; perhaps TRBD2 as D (7 bases). Germline loops: CDR1 SSHAT, CDR2 FNYEAQ (reference sequence). CDR3 length equals 14 residues. The V gene lost 5 bases and the J gene lost 4 bases, with 11 bases spanning the gap.

This clone was seen many times. The chain has TRBV11-3 and TRBJ2-1; 8 bases are shared with TRBD1. The CDR3 runs 15 residues. CDR1 and CDR2 (germline): SGHNT, YENEEA. With 5 bases clipped from V and 3 bases from J, the junction kept 6 bases outside the gene matches. CDR3 nucleotide sequence: TGTGCCAGCAGCCTTGACAGGGGTATCTACAATGAGCAGTTCTTC. Translated: CASSLDRGIYNEQFF.

The V and J genes are TRBV19 and TRBJ1-5; no firm D call. This CDR3 has 15 residues. Germline V gives CDR1 LNHDA, CDR2 SQIVND (reference sequence). Trimming pared 4 bases from V and 2 bases from J, leaving 12 bases between. Here the CDR3 reads CASSKYSFGNQPQHF. The CDR3 nucleotides read TGTGCCAGTAGTAAGTACTCGTTCGGCAATCAGCCCCAGCATTTT.

This sequence joins TRBV6-8 and TRBJ2-3, with no clear D. Germline lookup yields CDR1 MNHGY and CDR2 SAAAGT. The CDR3 is 14 residues long. Trimming pared 4 bases from V and 6 bases from J, leaving 14 bases between. As DNA, the CDR3 is TGTGCCAGCAGTTCCCCGGGCCCCCTCGATACGCAGTATTTT. Protein product: CASSSPGPLDTQYF.

V gene TRBV19 combines with J gene TRBJ1-5; D ambiguous. The CDR3 consists of 17 residues. The germline gives CDR1 LNHDA, CDR2 SQIVND (reference sequence). The V gene lost 0 bases and the J gene lost 0 bases, with 12 bases spanning the gap. The CDR3 loop reads CASSIDGQSYSNQPQHF. The CDR3 DNA follows: TGTGCCAGTAGTATAGATGGCCAATCCTATAGCAATCAGCCCCAGCATTTT.

This clone was detected a few times. This chain connects TRBV18 to TRBJ1-2; 9 bases line up with TRBD1. The CDR3 loop spans 15 amino acids. The V gene's germline CDR1 is KGHSH and CDR2 LQKENI. J was trimmed by 8 bases and V by 1 base; bases with no gene match: 8. CDR3 bases: TGTGCCAGCTCACCACAGGGACAGGGTCAGATCGGCTACACCTTC. This translates into CASSPQGQGQIGYTF.

This clone turned up a few times. V is TRBV6-8 and J is TRBJ1-5; tentatively, D is TRBD1 (6 bases). The germline V gene encodes CDR1 MNHGY and CDR2 SAAAGT. The CDR3 extends over 14 amino acids. Between the trimmed V and J ends, which lost 6 bases and 0 bases, there was a span of 9 bases. The CDR3 loop reads CASRGADSNQPQHF. CDR3 DNA sequence: TGTGCCAGCAGGGGGGCAGATAGCAATCAGCCCCAGCATTTT.

This clone was detected a few times. V and J are TRBV4-1 and TRBJ2-2; 7 nucleotides agree with TRBD1. Trimming cost V 3 bases and J 7 bases; bases outside gene matches: 8. This CDR3 has 15 amino acids. In germline, CDR1 is MGHRA, CDR2 YSYEKL. CDR3 sequence reads: CASSQPGTAIGELFF. CDR3 DNA sequence: TGCGCCAGCAGCCAGCCCGGGACAGCCATCGGGGAGCTGTTTTTT.

This chain's CDR3 is CATSRDGEAQHMGEQYF. In DNA, the CDR3 is TGTGCCACCAGCAGAGATGGAGAAGCCCAACATATGGGCGAGCAGTACTTC. This rearrangement joins TRBV15 to TRBJ2-7; D is undetermined. The germline V gene has CDR1 LNHNV and CDR2 YYDKDF (reference sequence). CDR3 length: 17 amino acids. The V and J ends lost 0 bases and 6 bases respectively, with 21 bases between them.

The V gene is TRBV29-1, the J gene TRBJ2-7; 11 bases are a match to TRBD1. The V and J ends lost 2 bases and 7 bases, in that order; junction bases with no gene match: 10. Germline lookup yields CDR1 SQVTM and CDR2 ANQGSEA. This CDR3 contains 15 residues. CDR3 amino acids: CSVELVGTGGYEQYF. As DNA, the CDR3 is TGCAGCGTTGAATTAGTCGGGACAGGGGGGTATGAGCAGTACTTC.

Many counts were recorded for this clone. The CDR3 loop reads CASSDPLHPYEQYF. Here the CDR3 DNA reads TGTGCCAGCAGCGATCCGCTACATCCCTACGAGCAGTACTTC. The genes are TRBV6-8 and TRBJ2-7, with D unclear. Trimming pared 6 bases from V and 2 bases from J, leaving 14 bases between. The CDR3 runs 14 residues. Germline CDR1 reads MNHGY; CDR2 reads SAAAGT.

This clone was counted only a few times. This chain links TRBV9 with TRBJ2-1; 8 nucleotides align to TRBD1. V trimming: 1 base; J trimming: 8 bases; junction bases outside the gene matches: 8. The CDR3 is 15 residues long. CDR1 is SGDLS, CDR2 YYNGEE, per germline. The CDR3 here is CASSVSGTGIYEQFF. The CDR3 DNA is TGTGCCAGCAGCGTATCCGGGACAGGTATTTATGAGCAGTTCTTC.

This chain links TRBV27 with TRBJ1-1, with D possibly being TRBD1 (5 bases). The CDR3 loop spans 14 amino acids. Trimming pared 6 bases from V and 1 base from J, leaving 12 bases between. Per the germline V gene, CDR1 is MNHEY and CDR2 is SMNVEV (reference sequence). The CDR3 loop reads CASRPGRQNTEAFF. The CDR3 DNA sequence: TGTGCCAGCAGACCGGGACGGCAGAACACTGAAGCTTTCTTT.

Details on this clone: Compared with germline, one end of the junction differs, possibly owing to a read error. The chain is built from TRBV6-1 and TRBJ1-4; TRBD1 matches 10 bases. CDR3 length equals 14 residues. Per germline, CDR1 MNHNS and CDR2 SASEGT. The CDR3 protein is CAISEGTGVEKLFF. The DNA for the CDR3 is TGTGCCATCAGTGAAGGGACAGGGGTTGAAAAACTGTTTTTT.

The chain recombines TRBV19 with TRBJ2-5; 11 bases are a match to TRBD2. With 5 bases clipped from V and 5 bases from J, the junction kept 7 bases outside the gene matches. The CDR3 spans 15 residues. Germline V gene sequence: CDR1 LNHDA, CDR2 SQIVND (reference sequence). For the CDR3, the DNA is TGTGCCAGTAGTTTAACTAGCGGGAGTTGGGAGACCCAGTACTTC. This sequence encodes CASSLTSGSWETQYF.

The rearrangement links TRBV23-1 to TRBJ1-4; 9 bases agree with TRBD1. TRBV23-1 is flagged as an ORF with uncertain function. This CDR3 comprises 14 residues. V lost 4 bases to trimming and J lost 5 bases; unmatched junction nucleotides: 2. Written as DNA, the CDR3 is TGCGCCAGCAGTCCCGGGACAGGGAATGAAAAACTGTTTTTT. This sequence encodes CASSPGTGNEKLFF.

The rearrangement links TRBV28 to TRBJ2-7; D remains unclear. Deletions cut 3 bases from V and 3 bases from J, with 9 bases between. The CDR3 loop spans 13 amino acids. Germline CDR1 MDHEN, CDR2 SYDVKM. CDR3 coding DNA: TGTGCCAGCAGTTTTATCCGGAACTACGAGCAGTACTTC. Amino acids: CASSFIRNYEQYF.

The chain couples TRBV11-3 to TRBJ1-6; D remains ambiguous. This CDR3 comprises 14 residues. The germline V gene has CDR1 SGHNT and CDR2 YENEEA. Trimming cost V 5 bases and J 14 bases, with 19 bases left between them. CDR3 in DNA: TGTGCCAGCAGCCCTGGGCATGGTCAAGAGGCCCTCCACTTT. Amino acids: CASSPGHGQEALHF.

V gene TRBV5-1 combines with J gene TRBJ2-7, with D perhaps given as TRBD1 or TRBD2 (5 bases each). V was pared by 4 bases and J by 4 bases, with 15 bases between. The CDR3 loop spans 14 amino acids. Germline lookup yields CDR1 SGHRS and CDR2 YFSETQ. The CDR3 DNA is TGCGCCAGCAGCAGAACCGGGACGGCTTACGAGCAGTACTTC. It specifies CASSRTGTAYEQYF.

The V and J genes are TRBV18 and TRBJ2-3, with 7 positions matching TRBD2. Trimming cost V 3 bases and J 1 base; bases outside gene matches: 7. The length of the CDR3 is 16 residues. CDR1 KGHSH and CDR2 LQKENI come from the germline V gene. Here the CDR3 DNA reads TGTGCCAGCTCACCTATGACGGCGGGGGGCACAGATACGCAGTATTTT. Translation: CASSPMTAGGTDTQYF. Drawing the rest from reference TRBV18 and TRBJ2-3, the complete variable domain is NAGVMQNPRHLVRRRGQEARLRCSPMKGHSHVYWYRQLPEEGLKFMVYLQKENIIDESGMPKERFSAEFPKEGPSILRIQQVVRGDSAAYFCASSPMTAGGTDTQYFGPGTRLTVL.

The count of this clone is one. The rearrangement links TRBV19 to TRBJ2-7; a possible D gene is TRBD1 (6 bases). V lost 4 bases to trimming and J lost 2 bases, with 9 bases between them. Germline-derived CDR1 and CDR2 are LNHDA and SQIVND (reference sequence). The CDR3 is made up of 13 amino acids. CDR3 amino acids: CASSRDTAYEQYF. The CDR3 DNA reads TGTGCCAGTAGTAGGGACACTGCCTACGAGCAGTACTTC.

This chain uses TRBV19 with TRBJ2-2; D is undetermined. The germline gives CDR1 LNHDA, CDR2 SQIVND (reference sequence). The CDR3 consists of 14 residues. The ends were cut back, 2 bases at V and 5 bases at J, with 9 bases in the middle. For the CDR3, the DNA is TGTGCCAGTAGTATATTGGTAGTAACCGGGGAGCTGTTTTTT. This codes for CASSILVVTGELFF.

This clone was detected a few times. The V call is TRBV6-8, the J call TRBJ1-2; D remains unclear. CDR3 length: 13 residues. Germline CDR1 reads MNHGY; CDR2 reads SAAAGT. Trimming removed 5 bases at V and 4 bases at J, with 11 bases between. The CDR3 is CASSDPGIYGYTF. As DNA, the CDR3 is TGTGCCAGCAGTGACCCGGGAATCTATGGCTACACCTTC.

By share, this clone counts as medium-sized (0.01 to 0.1%). This sequence joins TRBV6-8 and TRBJ2-2, with D unclear. The CDR3 sequence is 12 residues long. Deletions cut 4 bases from V and 5 bases from J, with 5 bases between. CDR1 MNHGY and CDR2 SAAAGT come from the germline V gene. Written as DNA, the CDR3 is TGTGCCAGCAGTTTCACTACCGGGGAGCTGTTTTTT. It yields the protein CASSFTTGELFF.

This clone has just a few counts. The V and J genes are TRBV5-1 and TRBJ2-7, with TRBD2 matching over 12 bases. The length of the CDR3 is 15 residues. With 0 bases clipped from V and 4 bases from J, the junction kept 2 bases outside the gene matches. Germline assignment: CDR1 SGHRS and CDR2 YFSETQ. The CDR3 protein is CASSLGTSGGYEQYF. CDR3 DNA sequence: TGCGCCAGCAGCTTGGGTACTAGCGGGGGGTACGAGCAGTACTTC.

This sequence joins TRBV25-1 and TRBJ1-1; tentatively, D is TRBD1 (5 bases). Between the trimmed V and J ends, which lost 6 bases and 1 base, there was a span of 12 bases. CDR1 MGHDK and CDR2 SYGVNS come from the germline V gene. The CDR3 covers 14 residues. CDR3 protein: CASRSGTANTEAFF. The CDR3 bases are TGTGCCAGCAGATCCGGGACGGCGAACACTGAAGCTTTCTTT.

This clone was recorded a few times. The rearrangement uses TRBV6-8 and TRBJ1-5; D may be TRBD1 (5 bases). The CDR3 is 14 amino acids. Trimming removed 6 bases from V and 7 bases from J, with 16 bases in between. The germline CDR1 and CDR2 sequences are MNHGY and SAAAGT. The CDR3 sequence: CASRPDLGTQPQHF. The DNA for the CDR3 is TGTGCCAGCAGACCTGACTTGGGGACCCAGCCCCAGCATTTT.